The following is a T cell receptor (beta chain) sequence with its context. Its antigen is unknown. The sample belongs to a study of cytomegalovirus exposure and HLA in healthy donors. Background on the study: Among several hundred genotyped donors, around 80% fell in the Caucasian-associated ancestry cluster. Study results and caveats: Analysis performed later showed TCR beta chains linked to HLA being more clonally expanded than equally common others. In vitro checks showed that a few CMV-associated chains really do target CMV antigens. Across donors, presence/absence analyses took sequencing depth to be roughly uniform.

J lost 4 bases, V lost 3 bases, and 6 bases had no gene match. Germline V gives CDR1 SGHNT, CDR2 YYREEE (reference sequence). The CDR3 has 17 amino acids. In the PCR, 60 Vbeta and 13 Jbeta primers were used. Assay used: immunoSEQ multiplex PCR; TCRdb lists only in-frame clones, some missing. The sample contains some 130,000 clones, 76% of which appear only once. This chain joins TRBV5-4 and TRBJ2-1, with 14 bases matching TRBD2. The TCR originated in a middle-aged man in good health and CMV-seronegative. The sample taken for sequencing was PBMCs. The CDR3 DNA sequence: TGTGCCAGCAGCTCGAGACTAGCGGGAGGGCCTTACAATGAGCAGTTCTTC. Protein product: CASSSRLAGGPYNEQFF.